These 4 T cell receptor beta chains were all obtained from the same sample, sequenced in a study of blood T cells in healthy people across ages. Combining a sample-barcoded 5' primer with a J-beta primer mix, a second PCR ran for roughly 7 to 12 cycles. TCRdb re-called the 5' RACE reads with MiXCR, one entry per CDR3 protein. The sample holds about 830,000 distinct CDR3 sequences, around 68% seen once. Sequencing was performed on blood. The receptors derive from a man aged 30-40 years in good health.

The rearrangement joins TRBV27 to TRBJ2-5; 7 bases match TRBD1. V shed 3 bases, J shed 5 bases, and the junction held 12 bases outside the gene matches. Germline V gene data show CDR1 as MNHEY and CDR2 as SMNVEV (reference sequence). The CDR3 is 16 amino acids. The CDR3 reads CASSFGRGLTGETQYF. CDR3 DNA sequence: TGTGCCAGCAGTTTTGGAAGGGGCTTGACAGGGGAGACCCAGTACTTC.

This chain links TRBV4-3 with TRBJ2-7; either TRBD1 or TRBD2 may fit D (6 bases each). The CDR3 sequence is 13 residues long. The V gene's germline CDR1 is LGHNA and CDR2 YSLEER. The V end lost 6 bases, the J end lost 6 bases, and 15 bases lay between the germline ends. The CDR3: CASSRGAGIEQYF. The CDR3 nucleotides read TGCGCCAGCAGTAGGGGGGCAGGGATCGAGCAGTACTTC.

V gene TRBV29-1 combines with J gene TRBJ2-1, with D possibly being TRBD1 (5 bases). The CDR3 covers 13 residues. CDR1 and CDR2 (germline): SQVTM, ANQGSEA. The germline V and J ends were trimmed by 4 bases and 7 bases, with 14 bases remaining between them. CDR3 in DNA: TGCAGCGTTGGGCTCAGGGTTGGAAATGAGCAGTTCTTC. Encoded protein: CSVGLRVGNEQFF.

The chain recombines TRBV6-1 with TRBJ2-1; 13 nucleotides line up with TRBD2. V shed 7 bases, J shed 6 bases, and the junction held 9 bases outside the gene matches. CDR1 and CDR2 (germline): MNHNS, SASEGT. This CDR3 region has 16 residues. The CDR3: CASKVLAGGLSNEQFF. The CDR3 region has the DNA TGTGCCAGCAAAGTACTAGCGGGGGGGCTGAGCAATGAGCAGTTCTTC.